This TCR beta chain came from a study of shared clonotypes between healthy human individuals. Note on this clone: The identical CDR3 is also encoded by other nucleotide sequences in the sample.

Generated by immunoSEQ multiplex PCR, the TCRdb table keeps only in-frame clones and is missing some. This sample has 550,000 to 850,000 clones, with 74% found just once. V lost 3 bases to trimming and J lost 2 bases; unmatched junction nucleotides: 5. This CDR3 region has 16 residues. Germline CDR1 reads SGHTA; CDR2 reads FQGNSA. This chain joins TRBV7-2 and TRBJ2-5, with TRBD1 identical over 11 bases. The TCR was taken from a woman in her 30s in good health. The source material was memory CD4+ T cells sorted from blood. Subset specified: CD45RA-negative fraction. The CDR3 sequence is CASSLGDRGSQETQYF. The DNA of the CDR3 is TGTGCCAGCAGCTTGGGGGACAGGGGGAGTCAAGAGACCCAGTACTTC.